This passage covers 30 T cell receptor beta chains from one sample sequenced in a study of T cell responses to AZD1222 COVID-19 vaccine. Clones were sequenced by immunoSEQ multiplex PCR, and TCRdb holds only the in-frame ones, with some missing. The table lists some 150,000 clones, approximately 88% of them singletons. The source material was peripheral blood, sampled 28 days after the second dose of the MenACWY control vaccine. Receptors were obtained from an adult who received the MenACWY meningococcal vaccine as a control.

This chain connects TRBV4-3 to TRBJ2-1; 7 bases agree with TRBD2. The CDR3 contains 17 residues. Unmatched junction bases numbered 16, after V lost 4 bases and J lost 7 bases. Germline V gene lookup returns CDR1 LGHNA and CDR2 YSLEER. CDR3 amino acids: CASSRGTTKGRGNEQFF. CDR3 in DNA: TGCGCCAGCAGCCGAGGGACGACAAAGGGGCGGGGGAATGAGCAGTTCTTC.

CDR3 sequence: CASSLGAGTADTEAFF. Here the CDR3 DNA reads TGTGCCAGCAGCTTGGGGGCGGGGACAGCGGACACTGAAGCTTTCTTT. The gene calls are TRBV5-8 and TRBJ1-1; 7 bases line up with TRBD1. Trimming cost V 0 bases and J 3 bases; bases outside gene matches: 8. The CDR3 sequence is 16 residues long. CDR1 SGHTS and CDR2 YDEGEE come from the germline V gene.

The V call is TRBV2, the J call TRBJ1-6, with a tentative D call TRBD1 (5 bases). Germline V gene lookup returns CDR1 SNHLY and CDR2 FYNNEI. This CDR3 has 13 amino acids. V was trimmed by 8 bases and J by 7 bases, leaving 12 bases between them. CDR3 coding DNA: TGTGCCAGCGGAAGTCGGGGGAATTCACCCCTCCACTTT. Translation: CASGSRGNSPLHF.

The DNA for the CDR3 is TGTGCCAGCAGCCTCAACGGACAGCGGTATGGCTACACCTTC. Amino acids: CASSLNGQRYGYTF. The chain employs TRBV6-2 or TRBV6-3 and TRBJ1-2; D might be TRBD1 (6 bases). Germline V gives CDR1 MNHEY, CDR2 SVGEGT. V was cut by 6 bases and J by 5 bases, with 16 bases left in between. This CDR3 is built from 14 residues.

This rearrangement joins TRBV6-5 to TRBJ2-1; TRBD1 matches 8 bases. Germline trimming cut 11 bases from V and 9 bases from J; bases unmatched to any gene: 15. The germline gives CDR1 MNHEY, CDR2 SVGAGI. The CDR3 is 14 residues long. The CDR3 DNA is TGTGCCTCCGGGGGCGGGACAGGAGTTGGTGAGCAGTTCTTC. Translation: CASGGGTGVGEQFF.

This clone occurred once. The gene calls are TRBV6-6 and TRBJ1-1; D call uncertain. The germline gives CDR1 MNHNY, CDR2 SVGAGI (reference sequence). V was cut by 2 bases and J by 1 base, with 8 bases left in between. This CDR3 region has 14 residues. The CDR3 region is CASSYEVQNTEAFF. The CDR3 DNA follows: TGTGCCAGCAGTTACGAAGTACAGAACACTGAAGCTTTCTTT.

The rearrangement uses TRBV5-1 and TRBJ1-2; D not certain. The CDR3 is 14 residues long. Trimming left V 0 bases short and J 5 bases short, with 11 bases between. Germline CDR1 and CDR2: SGHRS and YFSETQ. This chain's CDR3 is CASSLDPIPYGYTF. As DNA, the CDR3 is TGCGCCAGCAGCTTGGATCCGATCCCTTATGGCTACACCTTC.

V and J are TRBV7-9 and TRBJ1-2, with D tentatively TRBD1 (6 bases). Germline V gene sequence: CDR1 SEHNR, CDR2 FQNEAQ (reference sequence). The CDR3 extends over 14 amino acids. V lost 5 bases to trimming and J lost 2 bases, with 12 bases between them. DNA of the CDR3: TGTGCCAGCAGCGATAATGGACAGAACTATGGCTACACCTTC. Translating gives CASSDNGQNYGYTF.

The chain carries TRBV11-3 and TRBJ2-5; the match to TRBD2 covers 14 bases. The V gene end was trimmed by 5 bases and the J gene end by 3 bases; junction bases not matched to a gene: 5. From germline, CDR1 is SGHNT and CDR2 YENEEA. CDR3 length: 16 amino acids. For the CDR3, the DNA is TGTGCCAGCAGCCCGCGACTAGCGGGAGGGGAAGAGACCCAGTACTTC. Translating it yields CASSPRLAGGEETQYF.

This chain connects TRBV7-2 to TRBJ1-5; no definite D call. V was shortened by 1 base and J by 9 bases, with 16 bases between the two germline ends. Germline loops: CDR1 SGHTA, CDR2 FQGNSA. The CDR3 sequence is 15 residues long. CDR3 protein: CASSLGLSGAAPQHF. DNA for the CDR3: TGTGCCAGCAGCTTAGGTCTGTCAGGTGCGGCGCCCCAGCATTTT.

V and J are TRBV4-3 and TRBJ1-2; 9 positions agree with TRBD1. Germline V gives CDR1 LGHNA, CDR2 YSLEER. This CDR3 spans 17 amino acids. V was pared by 0 bases and J by 7 bases, with 12 bases of the junction left unmatched. The chain's CDR3 is CASSQEGGTGGYGGYTF. CDR3 bases: TGCGCCAGCAGCCAAGAAGGGGGAACAGGGGGCTATGGTGGCTACACCTTC.

This sequence joins TRBV7-9 and TRBJ1-5, with D perhaps matching TRBD1 (6 bases). The length of the CDR3 is 13 residues. Between the trimmed V and J ends, which lost 4 bases and 6 bases, there was a span of 10 bases. CDR1 and CDR2 (germline): SEHNR, FQNEAQ (reference sequence). In DNA, the CDR3 is TGTGCCAGCAGCTCAACAGGGACTCAGCCCCAGCATTTT. It is translated as CASSSTGTQPQHF.

CDR3 protein: CASVRDRHNEQFF. As DNA, the CDR3 is TGTGCCAGCGTAAGGGATCGCCACAATGAGCAGTTCTTC. The rearrangement links TRBV28 to TRBJ2-1, with D unresolved. The germline CDR1 and CDR2 sequences are MDHEN and SYDVKM. There are 13 residues in the CDR3. V lost 8 bases and J lost 5, with 13 bases in between.

The chain couples TRBV5-1 to TRBJ2-5, with 8 bases that match TRBD1. Germline assignment: CDR1 SGHRS and CDR2 YFSETQ. V gave up 3 bases and J gave up 3 bases; unmatched junction bases: 7. CDR3 length: 15 residues. The CDR3 DNA is TGCGCCAGCAGCTCCTACCTGACAGGGGAAGAGACCCAGTACTTC. Translated, it gives CASSSYLTGEETQYF.

The chain has TRBV6-2 or TRBV6-3 and TRBJ1-5; TRBD1 aligns across 9 bases. The V segment lost 5 bases and the J segment 7 bases; nucleotides outside the gene matches: 12. This CDR3 is 16 amino acids long. In germline, CDR1 is MNHEY, CDR2 SVGEGT. The DNA for the CDR3 is TGTGCCAGCAGTCCAAGACACGGACAGGGGTGGCAGCCCCAGCATTTT. Translation: CASSPRHGQGWQPQHF.

This chain links TRBV3-1 (or the pseudogene TRBV3-2) with TRBJ1-2; D is uncertain. Deletions cut 4 bases from V and 6 bases from J, with 12 bases between. This CDR3 contains 13 residues. Looked up from germline, CDR1 is LGHDT and CDR2 is YNNKEL (reference sequence). The CDR3 DNA follows: TGTGCCAGCAGCCGGAGGGCTCTTGATGGCTACACCTTC. Its translation is CASSRRALDGYTF.

V is TRBV2 and J is TRBJ2-1; D remains ambiguous. The CDR3 runs to 12 residues. Germline V gene lookup returns CDR1 SNHLY and CDR2 FYNNEI. V lost 6 bases to trimming and J lost 9 bases, with 12 bases between them. CDR3 coding DNA: TGTGCCAGCAGCACCGGTGGTAGTGAGCAGTTCTTC. Its protein is CASSTGGSEQFF.

The chain joins TRBV6-2 or TRBV6-3 to TRBJ2-6, with a tentative D call TRBD2 (5 bases). V lost 6 bases, J lost 5 bases, and 8 bases lay in between. CDR1 is MNHEY, CDR2 SVGEGT, per germline. This CDR3 contains 13 residues. The CDR3 DNA follows: TGTGCCAGCAGCTCTAGCTGGGCCAACGTCCTGACTTTC. Its protein is CASSSSWANVLTF.

This clone was counted once. The gene calls are TRBV29-1 and TRBJ2-7; 11 bases are shared with TRBD1. This CDR3 has 14 amino acids. J lost 3 bases, V lost 5 bases, and 6 bases had no gene match. Looked up from germline, CDR1 is SQVTM and CDR2 is ANQGSEA. CDR3 residues: CSVSPGTGGYEQYF. The CDR3 region has the DNA TGCAGCGTTTCTCCCGGGACAGGGGGCTACGAGCAGTACTTC.

For the CDR3, the DNA is TGTGCCAGCAGCTTAAGGTCAGGGAACACTGAAGCTTTCTTT. Amino acid sequence: CASSLRSGNTEAFF. The rearrangement links TRBV7-8 to TRBJ1-1; D uncertain. Germline CDR1 SGHVS, CDR2 FQNEAQ. CDR3 size: 14 residues. V was trimmed by 2 bases and J by 1 base, leaving 8 bases between them.

The V and J genes are TRBV30 and TRBJ2-3, with TRBD2 matching over 10 bases. Germline trimming cut 2 bases from V and 7 bases from J; bases unmatched to any gene: 3. This CDR3 comprises 13 residues. In germline, CDR1 is GTSNPN, CDR2 SVGIG (reference sequence). The CDR3 nucleotides read TGTGCCTGGAGTTCAGCGGGGGGGAATACGCAGTATTTT. Translation: CAWSSAGGNTQYF.

This rearrangement joins TRBV5-4 to TRBJ2-5; TRBD1 matches 9 bases. With 2 bases clipped from V and 4 bases from J, the junction kept 6 bases outside the gene matches. This CDR3 has 15 residues. CDR1 SGHNT and CDR2 YYREEE come from the germline V gene (reference sequence). The CDR3: CASSFGTGRAETQYF. The CDR3 DNA follows: TGTGCCAGCAGCTTCGGGACAGGGAGGGCAGAGACCCAGTACTTC.

The CDR3: CASSLIVNTEAFF. The CDR3 DNA sequence: TGCGCCAGCAGCTTGATCGTGAACACTGAAGCTTTCTTT. This chain links TRBV5-1 with TRBJ1-1, with D uncertain. Germline CDR1 SGHRS, CDR2 YFSETQ. V was pared by 1 base and J by 0 bases, with 4 bases between. This CDR3 has 13 residues.

J is TRBJ2-4 and V is TRBV5-6, with unresolved D. Germline V gene lookup returns CDR1 SGHDT and CDR2 YYEEEE. The CDR3 extends over 18 amino acids. V was cut by 3 bases and J by 0 bases, with 19 bases left in between. CDR3 in amino acids: CASSSTYRNPIAKNIQYF. The CDR3 nucleotides are TGTGCCAGCAGCTCGACTTACAGAAACCCGATAGCCAAAAACATTCAGTACTTC.

The J gene is TRBJ1-3, the V gene TRBV5-1; a weak D match, TRBD1 (5 bases). The V end was cut by 3 bases, the J end by 6 bases, with 13 bases between. CDR3 length: 14 amino acids. Germline assignment: CDR1 SGHRS and CDR2 YFSETQ. The CDR3 sequence: CASSWGGPENTIYF. The CDR3 DNA reads TGCGCCAGCAGCTGGGGGGGACCAGAAAACACCATATATTTT.

This chain joins TRBV15 and TRBJ2-3; unclear D gene. Germline V gene lookup returns CDR1 LNHNV and CDR2 YYDKDF (reference sequence). The CDR3 loop spans 13 amino acids. V lost 5 bases and J 0 bases, leaving 6 bases between the germline ends. The CDR3 reads CATSLDSTDTQYF. The DNA of the CDR3 is TGTGCCACCAGCCTTGACAGCACAGATACGCAGTATTTT.

This clone was seen once. This chain connects TRBV12-3 or TRBV12-4 to TRBJ1-5, with 10 bases lining up with TRBD1. Trimming took 5 bases from V and 5 from J; bases not matched to a gene: 0. CDR3 length: 13 residues. The CDR3 sequence is CASSGTGDQPQHF. CDR3 nucleotide sequence: TGTGCCAGCAGTGGGACAGGGGATCAGCCCCAGCATTTT.

This clone was recorded once. The chain joins TRBV28 to TRBJ2-1, with D uncertain. V was pared by 4 bases and J by 0 bases, with 13 bases between. CDR1 is MDHEN and CDR2 is SYDVKM in the germline V gene. The CDR3 is 16 amino acids. This chain's CDR3 is CASSSWARGSYNEQFF. Written as DNA, the CDR3 is TGTGCCAGCAGTTCCTGGGCCAGAGGCTCCTACAATGAGCAGTTCTTC.

This chain joins TRBV2 and TRBJ2-1; TRBD1 is a possible D gene (5 bases). The CDR3 contains 12 residues. CDR1 and CDR2 from the germline V gene are SNHLY and FYNNEI. Trimming cost V 1 base and J 8 bases, with 6 bases left between them. CDR3 coding DNA: TGTGCCAGCAGTGAAGTAGGGGATGAGCAGTTCTTC. This gives the protein CASSEVGDEQFF.

V is TRBV25-1 and J is TRBJ2-2; D possibly matches TRBD1 or TRBD2 (6 bases each). The V gene lost 8 bases and the J gene lost 8 bases, with 18 bases spanning the gap. The CDR3 is 14 amino acids. Germline V gene sequence: CDR1 MGHDK, CDR2 SYGVNS. In DNA form, the CDR3 reads TGTGCCAGCCAAAGGGGGGACACTCGTGGGGAGCTGTTTTTT. Protein sequence: CASQRGDTRGELFF.